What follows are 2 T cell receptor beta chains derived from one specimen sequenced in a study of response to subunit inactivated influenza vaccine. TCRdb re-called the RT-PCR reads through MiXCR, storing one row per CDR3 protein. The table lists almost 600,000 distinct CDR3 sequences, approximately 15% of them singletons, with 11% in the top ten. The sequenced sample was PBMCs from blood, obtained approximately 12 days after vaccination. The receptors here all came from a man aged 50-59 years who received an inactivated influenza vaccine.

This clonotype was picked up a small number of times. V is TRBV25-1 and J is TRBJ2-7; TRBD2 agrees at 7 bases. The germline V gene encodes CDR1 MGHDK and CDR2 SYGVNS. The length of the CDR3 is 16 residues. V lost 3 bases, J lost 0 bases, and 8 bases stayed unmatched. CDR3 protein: CASSEPSGLGSYEQYF. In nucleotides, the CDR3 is TGTGCCAGCAGTGAGCCCTCAGGACTAGGCTCCTACGAGCAGTACTTC.

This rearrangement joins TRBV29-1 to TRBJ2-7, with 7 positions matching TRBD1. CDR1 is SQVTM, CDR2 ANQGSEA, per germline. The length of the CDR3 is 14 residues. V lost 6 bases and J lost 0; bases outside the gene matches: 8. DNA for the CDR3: TGCAGCGTGATGGGACAGACCCTCTCCTACGAGCAGTACTTC. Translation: CSVMGQTLSYEQYF.